What follows are 4 T cell receptor beta chains derived from one specimen sequenced in a study of blood T cell repertoires in COVID-19. Measured with immunoSEQ multiplex PCR; TCRdb has only the in-frame clones, and not every one. Altogether roughly 500,000 clones are present, approximately 83% being singletons, with the ten largest covering approximately 3.4%. The source material was peripheral blood. These receptors were taken from a human donor in a cohort sampled during active COVID-19.

The chain recombines TRBV11-2 with TRBJ1-2; a weak D match, TRBD1 (5 bases). The CDR3 has 14 residues. CDR1 SGHAT and CDR2 FQNNGV come from the germline V gene. V shed 7 bases and J shed 4 bases, with 16 bases lying between them. The CDR3 reads CASTLDKGPYGYTF. CDR3 DNA sequence: TGTGCCAGCACATTAGATAAGGGGCCCTATGGCTACACCTTC. The whole variable domain, remainder taken from reference TRBV11-2 and TRBJ1-2, is EAGVAQSPRYKIIEKRQSVAFWCNPISGHATLYWYQQILGQGPKLLIQFQNNGVVDDSQLPKDRFSAERLKGVDSTLKIQPAKLEDSAVYLCASTLDKGPYGYTFGSGTRLTVV.

The chain uses TRBV3-1 (or the pseudogene TRBV3-2) and TRBJ1-6; unclear D gene. CDR3 length equals 15 residues. From germline, CDR1 is LGHDT and CDR2 YNNKEL (reference sequence). V was shortened by 5 bases and J by 10 bases, with 18 bases between the two germline ends. CDR3 in DNA: TGTGCCAGCAGCTCCTCATCCTTCCTTACATCACCCCTCCACTTT. It codes for CASSSSSFLTSPLHF.

V is TRBV12-5 and J is TRBJ2-1; tentative D call: TRBD2 (7 bases). This CDR3 is 17 amino acids long. CDR1 LGHNT and CDR2 FRNRAP come from the germline V gene. V was pared by 3 bases and J by 4 bases, with 19 bases between. CDR3 region: CASGLGPGGGGYNEQFF. CDR3 nucleotide sequence: TGTGCTAGTGGTTTAGGGCCCGGGGGAGGGGGATACAATGAGCAGTTCTTC.

The V and J genes are TRBV7-8 and TRBJ1-3, with 10 bases that match TRBD1. This CDR3 spans 16 amino acids. In germline, CDR1 is SGHVS, CDR2 FQNEAQ. The trim removed 1 base at V and 6 bases at J, leaving 6 bases unmatched. This CDR3 reads CASSLGGTGAENTIYF. The CDR3 DNA sequence: TGTGCCAGCAGCTTAGGGGGGACAGGGGCCGAAAACACCATATATTTT.